This TCR beta chain stems from a study of T cell responses to AZD1222 COVID-19 vaccine. Study details: Second doses at about 4 or about 12 weeks were pooled.

Method: immunoSEQ multiplex PCR; TCRdb's copy keeps in-frame clones and lacks some. The sample has fewer than 110,000 clones; about 85% are singletons. The length of the CDR3 is 12 residues. The germline V gene encodes CDR1 SQVTM and CDR2 ANQGSEA. Trimming shortened V by 0 bases and J by 7 bases, and 6 bases separated the two germline ends. Study-level results: Vaccine-associated CD4 TCRs spanned spike, dominant at 160-218 and 743-854. White British people made up most donors, females outnumbered males, and clonal diversity was possibly underestimated. Unmutated variant regions reportedly attract nearly half of all spike-specific TCRs.

With regard to this clone: Its antigen is still unknown.

The source is an adult in good health. The V gene is TRBV29-1, the J gene TRBJ1-4; no definite D call. Sequenced material: peripheral blood, taken on day 0 of AZD1222 vaccination. The DNA of the CDR3 is TGCAGCGTTGAAGACAGGTCTGAAAAACTGTTTTTT. Translated, it gives CSVEDRSEKLFF.